A selection of T cell receptor beta chains follows, all from one sample in a study of identical twins. In TCRdb, the 5' RACE reads were re-called with MiXCR into one record per CDR3 protein. Counted here are about 250,000 distinct CDR3 sequences, about 8.3% occurring once; the ten biggest clones make up around 3%. The sample was also linked to a second study, of yellow fever vaccine responses in identical twins.

Material for sequencing was CD8+ T cells sorted from blood. The receptors were sampled from a woman aged 18-29 years in good health. CDR3s include the opening cysteine and the closing phenylalanine or tryptophan. The D gene is left open where the match is weak. Size tells how often a clone was seen (once, few, many) or the class of an expanded clone, and some rows leave it out.

j_call	v_call	d_call	clone_size	cdr3_aa	cdr3_nt
TRBJ1-1	TRBV5-6	.	.	CASWQGNTEAFF	TGTGCCAGCTGGCAGGGGAACACTGAAGCTTTCTTT
TRBJ2-7	TRBV6-2/TRBV6-3	.	.	CASSYLRDFSYEQYF	TGTGCCAGCAGTTACCTCCGGGACTTCTCCTACGAGCAGTACTTC
TRBJ2-1	TRBV7-2	.	.	CASSLIAQVTYNEQFF	TGTGCCAGCAGCTTAATTGCACAGGTTACGTACAATGAGCAGTTCTTC
TRBJ1-1	TRBV5-5	.	many	CASSFRWEENTEAFF	TGTGCCAGCAGCTTCAGGTGGGAAGAGAACACTGAAGCTTTCTTT
TRBJ2-7	TRBV4-3	TRBD1	few	CASSQSATGGIGEQYF	TGCGCCAGCAGCCAATCTGCGACAGGGGGCATTGGGGAGCAGTACTTC
TRBJ2-7	TRBV5-1	TRBD1	few	CASSFTGAGYEQYF	TGCGCCAGCAGCTTTACAGGGGCCGGCTACGAGCAGTACTTC
TRBJ2-7	TRBV27	TRBD1	few	CASSPDRGPGHEQYF	TGTGCCAGCAGTCCCGACAGGGGGCCTGGCCACGAGCAGTACTTC
TRBJ2-7	TRBV7-6	.	.	CASSALDGSYEQYF	TGTGCCAGCAGCGCCCTGGACGGTTCCTACGAGCAGTACTTC
TRBJ2-2	TRBV29-1	.	.	CSVEGGRTNTGELFF	TGCAGCGTTGAAGGCGGCAGAACGAACACCGGGGAGCTGTTTTTT
TRBJ2-7	TRBV20-1	.	.	CSASSSEGYEQYF	TGCAGTGCTAGTTCTTCCGAGGGCTACGAGCAGTACTTC
TRBJ1-1	TRBV4-2	.	many	CASSQLPGMNTEAFF	TGTGCCAGCAGCCAGTTGCCAGGAATGAACACTGAAGCTTTCTTT